What follows are 13 T cell receptor beta chains derived from one specimen sequenced in a study of T cell clones after liver transplantation. Clones were read by immunoSEQ multiplex PCR, and TCRdb kept only the in-frame ones, dropping some. Seen here are roughly 51,000 clones, over 55% observed once, and the top ten hold around 10%. Material: CD4+ T cells from blood, obtained around 54 months after liver transplant. These receptors all stem from a human patient who received a liver transplant. Some T cells may possibly be graft donor cells.

The genes are TRBV19 and TRBJ2-5, with a possible D match to TRBD2 (6 bases). The CDR3 runs 15 residues. Per germline, CDR1 LNHDA and CDR2 SQIVND (reference sequence). Trimming took 4 bases from V and 5 from J, leaving 17 bases between them. The chain's CDR3 is CASSTQEGWRETQYF. The CDR3 DNA is TGTGCCAGTAGTACGCAGGAGGGTTGGAGGGAGACCCAGTACTTC.

In DNA, the CDR3 is TGCGCCAGCGGGACAGGGAATCAGCCCCAGCATTTT. Translating it yields CASGTGNQPQHF. J is TRBJ1-5 and V is TRBV10-2; TRBD1 matches 9 bases. The CDR3 runs to 12 residues. Germline CDR1 and CDR2: WSHSY and SAAADI. Trimming at V came to 8 bases and at J to 4 bases, leaving 0 bases not matched to a gene.

The CDR3 loop is CASSRANYGYTF. The CDR3, as DNA: TGTGCCAGCAGCCGCGCTAACTATGGCTACACCTTC. This chain links TRBV14 with TRBJ1-2; D unresolved. V was pared by 4 bases and J by 0 bases, with 3 bases between. Germline-derived CDR1 and CDR2 are SGHDN and FVKESK. CDR3 length: 12 residues.

The J gene is TRBJ1-2, the V gene TRBV7-8, with D unclear. The CDR3 has 14 residues. The germline V gene encodes CDR1 SGHVS and CDR2 FQNEAQ. The V end was cut by 5 bases, the J end by 0 bases, with 10 bases between. The CDR3 region has the DNA TGTGCCAGCAGCCCGGGGTCAGCTAACTATGGCTACACCTTC. It yields the protein CASSPGSANYGYTF.

The chain has TRBV19 and TRBJ2-7, with D tentatively TRBD1 (6 bases). Trimming shortened V by 5 bases and J by 2 bases, and 16 bases separated the two germline ends. CDR1 is LNHDA and CDR2 is SQIVND in the germline V gene (reference sequence). This CDR3 comprises 15 residues. CDR3 residues: CASSQRPQGTYEQYF. CDR3 in DNA: TGTGCCAGTAGTCAAAGGCCACAGGGAACCTACGAGCAGTACTTC.

The chain joins TRBV15 to TRBJ1-2; 7 bases match TRBD1. Per the germline V gene, CDR1 is LNHNV and CDR2 is YYDKDF (reference sequence). The CDR3 is 13 amino acids. Trimming at V came to 3 bases and at J to 2 bases, leaving 0 bases not matched to a gene. As DNA, the CDR3 is TGTGCCACCAGCAGGACAGGGAACTATGGCTACACCTTC. It is translated as CATSRTGNYGYTF.

This sequence joins TRBV9 and TRBJ1-1, with a possible D match to TRBD1 (6 bases). Trimming took 4 bases from V and 6 from J, leaving 19 bases between them. The CDR3 consists of 15 residues. The germline V gene has CDR1 SGDLS and CDR2 YYNGEE. CDR3 in DNA: TGTGCCAGCAGCCCAGGGGTGAGGGGAGGGCCTGAAGCTTTCTTT. Translating it yields CASSPGVRGGPEAFF.

This clone was counted once. The chain joins TRBV7-6 to TRBJ1-6, with TRBD1 identical over 9 bases. The CDR3 covers 14 residues. V lost 5 bases, J lost 10 bases, and 6 bases stayed unmatched. The germline gives CDR1 SGHVS, CDR2 FNYEAQ. The CDR3 here is CASSRTGEESPLHF. Written as DNA, the CDR3 is TGTGCCAGCAGCCGGACAGGGGAGGAGTCACCCCTCCACTTT.

As DNA, the CDR3 is TGTGCCAGCAGTGAAGGGGGGCACGAGCAGTACTTC. Amino acids: CASSEGGHEQYF. This rearrangement joins TRBV6-1 to TRBJ2-7; D is perhaps TRBD1 (6 bases). Per the germline V gene, CDR1 is MNHNS and CDR2 is SASEGT. This CDR3 has 12 amino acids. V lost 1 base to trimming and J lost 5 bases, with 6 bases between them.

The chain employs TRBV5-1 and TRBJ2-5; TRBD2 might be the D (6 bases). CDR1 and CDR2 from the germline V gene are SGHRS and YFSETQ. The CDR3 has 16 amino acids. The ends were cut back, 2 bases at V and 0 bases at J, with 14 bases in the middle. CDR3 region: CASSFGGATHQETQYF. CDR3 bases: TGCGCCAGCAGCTTTGGAGGGGCAACTCACCAAGAGACCCAGTACTTC.

The chain employs TRBV7-9 and TRBJ2-1, with 14 bases aligning to TRBD2. The CDR3 contains 19 residues. Germline V CDR1 and CDR2: SEHNR, FQNEAQ (reference sequence). With 5 bases clipped from V and 2 bases from J, the junction kept 11 bases outside the gene matches. The CDR3: CASSPGTSGGGGAYNEQFF. DNA of the CDR3: TGTGCCAGCAGCCCCGGGACTAGCGGGGGCGGAGGGGCCTACAATGAGCAGTTCTTC. Full variable domain (outside the CDR3, taken from reference TRBV7-9 and TRBJ2-1): DTGVSQNPRHKITKRGQNVTFRCDPISEHNRLYWYRQTLGQGPEFLTYFQNEAQLEKSRLLSDRFSAERPKGSFSTLEIQRTEQGDSAMYLCASSPGTSGGGGAYNEQFFGPGTRLTVL.

The chain recombines TRBV5-6 with TRBJ1-2; D unclear. CDR1 SGHDT and CDR2 YYEEEE come from the germline V gene. The V gene lost 6 bases and the J gene lost 7 bases, with 16 bases spanning the gap. This CDR3 has 13 amino acids. CDR3 amino acids: CASTKGDRGGYTF. The CDR3 nucleotides read TGTGCCAGCACCAAGGGTGATCGTGGTGGCTACACCTTC.

Regarding this clone: Just one base apart from a much larger clone, this may be a read error. Other DNA sequences within the sample encode an identical CDR3. The V and J genes are TRBV18 and TRBJ1-2, with D maybe TRBD1 (5 bases). Germline CDR1 is KGHSH and CDR2 is LQKENI. V lost 2 bases and J 2 bases, leaving 6 bases between the germline ends. This CDR3 spans 13 amino acids. The CDR3 bases are TGTGCCAGCTCACCAGGGGGGAACTATGGCTACACCTTC. Translation: CASSPGGNYGYTF.